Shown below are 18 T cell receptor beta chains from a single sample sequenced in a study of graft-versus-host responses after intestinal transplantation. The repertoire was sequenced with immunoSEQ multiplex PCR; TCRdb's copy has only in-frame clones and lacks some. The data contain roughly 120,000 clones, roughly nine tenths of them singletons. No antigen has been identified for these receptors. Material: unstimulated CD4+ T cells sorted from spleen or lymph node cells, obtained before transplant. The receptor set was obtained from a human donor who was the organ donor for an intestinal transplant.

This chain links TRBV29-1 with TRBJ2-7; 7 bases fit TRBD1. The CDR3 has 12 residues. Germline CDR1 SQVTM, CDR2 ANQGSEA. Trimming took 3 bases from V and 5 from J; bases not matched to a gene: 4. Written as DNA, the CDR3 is TGCAGCGTTGAGAACAGGGGCGACGAGCAGTACTTC. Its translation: CSVENRGDEQYF.

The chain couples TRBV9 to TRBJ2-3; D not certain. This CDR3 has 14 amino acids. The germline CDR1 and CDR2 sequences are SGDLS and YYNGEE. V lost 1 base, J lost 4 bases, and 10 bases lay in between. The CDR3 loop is CASSVFAWADTQYF. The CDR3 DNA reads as TGTGCCAGCAGCGTATTTGCTTGGGCAGATACGCAGTATTTT.

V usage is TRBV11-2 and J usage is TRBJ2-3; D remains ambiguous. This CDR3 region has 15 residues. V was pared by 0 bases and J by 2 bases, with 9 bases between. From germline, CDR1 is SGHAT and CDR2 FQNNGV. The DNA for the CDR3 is TGTGCCAGCAGCTTAGATGGAGCATTCACAGATACGCAGTATTTT. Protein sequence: CASSLDGAFTDTQYF.

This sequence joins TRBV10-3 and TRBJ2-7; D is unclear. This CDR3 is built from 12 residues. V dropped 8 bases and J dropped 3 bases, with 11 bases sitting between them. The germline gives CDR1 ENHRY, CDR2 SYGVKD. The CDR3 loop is CAIGVGGYEQYF. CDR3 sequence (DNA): TGTGCCATCGGGGTGGGCGGCTACGAGCAGTACTTC.

The DNA of the CDR3 is TGTGCCAGCAGTGAAGGGGGCAATCAGCCCCAGCATTTT. Translating gives CASSEGGNQPQHF. The rearrangement links TRBV2 to TRBJ1-5; D is undetermined. The V end lost 1 base, the J end lost 2 bases, and 3 bases lay between the germline ends. CDR1 is SNHLY and CDR2 is FYNNEI in the germline V gene. CDR3 length: 13 amino acids.

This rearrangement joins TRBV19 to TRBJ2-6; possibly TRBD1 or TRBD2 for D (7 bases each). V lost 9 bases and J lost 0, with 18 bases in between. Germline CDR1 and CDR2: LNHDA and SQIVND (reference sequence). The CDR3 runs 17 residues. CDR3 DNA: TGTGCCAGCCGGGACAGAGCGGGGAGCTCTGGGGCCAACGTCCTGACTTTC. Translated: CASRDRAGSSGANVLTF.

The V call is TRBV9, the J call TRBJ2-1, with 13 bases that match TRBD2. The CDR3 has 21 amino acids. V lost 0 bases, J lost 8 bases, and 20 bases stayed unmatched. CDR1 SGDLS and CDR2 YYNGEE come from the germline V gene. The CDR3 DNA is TGTGCCAGCAGCGTAGCCGTCCCGGGACTAGCGGGACGAGGGACCCCTTATGAGCAGTTCTTC. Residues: CASSVAVPGLAGRGTPYEQFF. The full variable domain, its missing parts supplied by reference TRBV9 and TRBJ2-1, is DSGVTQTPKHLITATGQRVTLRCSPRSGDLSVYWYQQSLDQGLQFLIQYYNGEERAKGNILERFSAQQFPDLHSELNLSSLELGDSALYFCASSVAVPGLAGRGTPYEQFFGPGTRLTVL.

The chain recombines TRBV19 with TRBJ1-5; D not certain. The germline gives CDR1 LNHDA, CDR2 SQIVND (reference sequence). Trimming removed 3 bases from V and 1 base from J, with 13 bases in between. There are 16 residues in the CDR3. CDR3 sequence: CASSIFPGSSNQPQHF. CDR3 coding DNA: TGTGCCAGTAGTATCTTTCCAGGCTCCAGCAATCAGCCCCAGCATTTT.

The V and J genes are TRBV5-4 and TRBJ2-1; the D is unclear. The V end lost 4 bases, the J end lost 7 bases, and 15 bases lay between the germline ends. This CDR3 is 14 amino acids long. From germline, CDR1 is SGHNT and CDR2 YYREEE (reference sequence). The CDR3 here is CASSPVPDPNEQFF. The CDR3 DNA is TGTGCCAGCAGCCCTGTACCCGACCCTAATGAGCAGTTCTTC.

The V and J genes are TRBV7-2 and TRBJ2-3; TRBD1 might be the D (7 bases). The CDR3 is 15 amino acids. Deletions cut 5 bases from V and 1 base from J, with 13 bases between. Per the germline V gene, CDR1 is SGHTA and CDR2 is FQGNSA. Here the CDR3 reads CASSHRRGRTDTQYF. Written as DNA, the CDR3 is TGTGCCAGCAGCCATAGGAGGGGGCGCACAGATACGCAGTATTTT. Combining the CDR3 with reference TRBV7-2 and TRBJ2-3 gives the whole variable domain GAGVSQSPSNKVTEKGKDVELRCDPISGHTALYWYRQSLGQGLEFLIYFQGNSAPDKSGLPSDRFSAERTGGSVSTLTIQRTQQEDSAVYLCASSHRRGRTDTQYFGPGTRLTVL.

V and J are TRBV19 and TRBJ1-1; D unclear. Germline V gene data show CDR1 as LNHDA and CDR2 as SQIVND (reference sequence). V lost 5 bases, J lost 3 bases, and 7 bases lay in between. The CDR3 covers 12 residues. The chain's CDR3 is CASSDGDTEAFF. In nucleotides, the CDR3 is TGTGCCAGTAGTGACGGAGACACTGAAGCTTTCTTT.

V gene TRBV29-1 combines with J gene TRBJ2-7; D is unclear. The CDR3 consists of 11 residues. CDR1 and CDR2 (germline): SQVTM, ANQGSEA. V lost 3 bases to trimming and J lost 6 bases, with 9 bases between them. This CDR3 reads CSVDLAGEQYF. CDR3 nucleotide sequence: TGCAGCGTTGATTTGGCTGGCGAGCAGTACTTC.

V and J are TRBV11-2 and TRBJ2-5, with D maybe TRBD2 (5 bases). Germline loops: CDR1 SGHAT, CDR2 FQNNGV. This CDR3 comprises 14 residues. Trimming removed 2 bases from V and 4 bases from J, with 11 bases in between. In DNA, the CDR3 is TGTGCCAGCAGCTTATCCCCGGGGTCAGAGACCCAGTACTTC. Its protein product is CASSLSPGSETQYF.

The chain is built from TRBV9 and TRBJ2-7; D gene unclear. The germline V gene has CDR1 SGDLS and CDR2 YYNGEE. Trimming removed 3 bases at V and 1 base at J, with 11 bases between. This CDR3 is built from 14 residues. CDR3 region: CASSGGTTSYEQYF. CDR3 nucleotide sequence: TGTGCCAGCAGCGGGGGAACCACTTCCTACGAGCAGTACTTC.

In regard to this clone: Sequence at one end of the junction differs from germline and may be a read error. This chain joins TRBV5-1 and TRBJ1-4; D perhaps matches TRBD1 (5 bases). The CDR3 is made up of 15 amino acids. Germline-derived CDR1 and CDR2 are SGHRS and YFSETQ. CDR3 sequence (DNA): TGCGCCAGCAGCCTACAGGAGCTGCCTAAGGAAAAACTGTTTTTT. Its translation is CASSLQELPKEKLFF.

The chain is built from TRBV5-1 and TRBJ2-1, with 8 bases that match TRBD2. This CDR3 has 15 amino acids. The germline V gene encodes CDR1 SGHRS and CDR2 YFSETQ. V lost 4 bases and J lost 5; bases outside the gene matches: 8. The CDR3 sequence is CASSPAPGGNNEQFF. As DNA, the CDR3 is TGCGCCAGCAGCCCCGCTCCGGGGGGGAACAATGAGCAGTTCTTC.

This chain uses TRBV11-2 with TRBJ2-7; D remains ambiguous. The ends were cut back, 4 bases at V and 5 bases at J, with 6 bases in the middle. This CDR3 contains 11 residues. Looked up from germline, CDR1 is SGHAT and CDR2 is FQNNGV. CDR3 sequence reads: CASSSWNEQYF. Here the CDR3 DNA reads TGTGCCAGCAGCTCATGGAACGAGCAGTACTTC.

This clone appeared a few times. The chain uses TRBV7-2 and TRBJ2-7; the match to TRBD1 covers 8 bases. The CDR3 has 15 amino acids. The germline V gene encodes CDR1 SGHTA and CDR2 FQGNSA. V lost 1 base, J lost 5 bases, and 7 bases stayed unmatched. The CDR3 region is CASSLGIPGGDEQYF. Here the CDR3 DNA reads TGTGCCAGCAGCTTAGGGATCCCAGGGGGCGACGAGCAGTACTTC.